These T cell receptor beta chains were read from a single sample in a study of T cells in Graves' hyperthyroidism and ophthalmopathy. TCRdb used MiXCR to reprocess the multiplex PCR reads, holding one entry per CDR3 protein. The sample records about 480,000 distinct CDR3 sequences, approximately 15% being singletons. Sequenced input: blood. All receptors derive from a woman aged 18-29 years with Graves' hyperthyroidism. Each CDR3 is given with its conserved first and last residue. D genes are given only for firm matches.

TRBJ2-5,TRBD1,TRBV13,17,CASSLAPGQGLQETQYF
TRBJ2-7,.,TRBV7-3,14,CTSSLGVHGYEQYF
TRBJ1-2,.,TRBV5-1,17,CASSLDSRPQSNYGYTF
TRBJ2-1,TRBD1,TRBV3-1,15,CASSWPGQGAVEQFF
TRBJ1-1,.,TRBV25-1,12,CASSRDQGKAFF
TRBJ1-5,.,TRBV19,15,CASSPIGHGNQPQHF
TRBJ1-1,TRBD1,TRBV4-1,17,CASSQPYRGSLNTEAFF
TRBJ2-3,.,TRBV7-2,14,CASRWGESTDTQYF
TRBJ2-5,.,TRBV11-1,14,CASSFDRSQETQYF
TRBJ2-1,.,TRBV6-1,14,CASSPDAVLSEQFF
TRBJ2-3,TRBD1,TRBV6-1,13,CASLGQGTDTQYF
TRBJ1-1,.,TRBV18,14,CASSPRNENTEAFF
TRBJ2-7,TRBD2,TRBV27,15,CASSSGTSGSNEQYF
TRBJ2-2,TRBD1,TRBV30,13,CAQGGRATGELFF
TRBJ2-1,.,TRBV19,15,CASSTAGSSYNEQFF
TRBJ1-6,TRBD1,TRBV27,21,CASRFETSGQGAPFQNSPLHF
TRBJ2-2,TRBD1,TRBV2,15,CASKKGAQMTGELFF
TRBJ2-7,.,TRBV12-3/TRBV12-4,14,CASSYTGRSYEQYF
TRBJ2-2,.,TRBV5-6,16,CASSLPVFRNTGELFF
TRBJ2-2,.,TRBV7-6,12,CASSPATGELFF
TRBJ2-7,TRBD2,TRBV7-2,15,CASSLKSSGRHEQYF
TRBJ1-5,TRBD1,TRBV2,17,CASSRDRVSSGNQPQHF
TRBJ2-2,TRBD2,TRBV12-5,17,CASGLNALGLGAGELFF
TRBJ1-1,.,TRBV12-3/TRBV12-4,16,CASTVTGYYLNTEAFF
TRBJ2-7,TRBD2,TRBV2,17,CASSETGTSGRAYEQYF
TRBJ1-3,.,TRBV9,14,CASSESGSGNTIYF
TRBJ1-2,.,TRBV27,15,CASSPLNWGSYGYTF
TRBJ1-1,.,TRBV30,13,CAWSEQGGTEALF
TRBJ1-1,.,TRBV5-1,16,CASSFAGRGQNTEAFF
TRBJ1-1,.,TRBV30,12,CAWKASTQEAFF
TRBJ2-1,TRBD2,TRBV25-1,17,CASSGTSGYSSYNEQFF
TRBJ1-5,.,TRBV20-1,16,CSAREPIGDSNQPQHF
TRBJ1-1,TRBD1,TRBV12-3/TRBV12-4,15,CASSSTGLMNTEAFF
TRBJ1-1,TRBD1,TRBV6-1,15,CASRDNRGGDTEAFF
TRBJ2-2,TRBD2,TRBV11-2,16,CASSLEPSGNTGELFF
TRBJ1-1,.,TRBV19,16,CASSTGMTWTEAEAFF
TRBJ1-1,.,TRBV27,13,CASSVNRNTEAFF
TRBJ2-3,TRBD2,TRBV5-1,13,CASSLETSNTQYF
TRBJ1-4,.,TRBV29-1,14,CSVPDRATNEKLFF
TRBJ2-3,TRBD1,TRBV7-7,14,CASSSGTGKDTQYF
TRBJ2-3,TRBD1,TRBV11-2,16,CASSRLTGTGTDTQYF
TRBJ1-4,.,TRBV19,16,CASQGMADVTNEKLFF
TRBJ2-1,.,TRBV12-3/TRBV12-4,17,CASSLTPSQSLGNEQFF